This entry lists 15 T cell receptor beta chains sequenced from one sample in a study of cytomegalovirus exposure and HLA in healthy donors. PCR used 60 Vbeta primers and 13 Jbeta primers. Assay: immunoSEQ multiplex PCR; the TCRdb copy retains only in-frame clones and omits some. The sample carries some 52,000 clones, approximately 70% recorded once. Specimen: PBMCs. Every receptor here comes from a man aged 18 to 30 in good health and CMV-seronegative.

The gene calls are TRBV7-9 and TRBJ2-5; the match to TRBD1 covers 8 bases. J was trimmed by 5 bases and V by 7 bases; bases with no gene match: 9. This CDR3 spans 14 amino acids. The germline V gene has CDR1 SEHNR and CDR2 FQNEAQ (reference sequence). This chain's CDR3 is CASTTGQGIETQYF. The CDR3 region has the DNA TGTGCCAGCACAACTGGACAGGGAATCGAGACCCAGTACTTC. The entire variable domain, with the rest obtained from reference TRBV7-9 and TRBJ2-5, is as follows: DTGVSQNPRHKITKRGQNVTFRCDPISEHNRLYWYRQTLGQGPEFLTYFQNEAQLEKSRLLSDRFSAERPKGSFSTLEIQRTEQGDSAMYLCASTTGQGIETQYFGPGTRLLVL.

The chain joins TRBV2 to TRBJ2-6; D is uncertain. The V gene's germline CDR1 is SNHLY and CDR2 FYNNEI. The CDR3 totals 15 residues. Trimming cost V 5 bases and J 0 bases, with 8 bases left between them. The CDR3 DNA sequence: TGTGCCAGCAGTAACACCGACTCTGGGGCCAACGTCCTGACTTTC. It specifies CASSNTDSGANVLTF.

The chain couples TRBV2 to TRBJ1-1; TRBD1 agrees at 7 bases. The V segment lost 6 bases and the J segment 0 bases; nucleotides outside the gene matches: 13. The germline V gene has CDR1 SNHLY and CDR2 FYNNEI. CDR3 length equals 17 residues. CDR3 nucleotides: TGTGCCAGCAGACCCCGGAGAGGGGGCGTCGTGAACACTGAAGCTTTCTTT. Its translation: CASRPRRGGVVNTEAFF. Full variable domain (remainder filled in from reference TRBV2 and TRBJ1-1): EPEVTQTPSHQVTQMGQEVILRCVPISNHLYFYWYRQILGQKVEFLVSFYNNEISEKSEIFDDQFSVERPDGSNFTLKIRSTKLEDSAMYFCASRPRRGGVVNTEAFFGQGTRLTVV.

This clone was counted a few times. The V and J genes are TRBV6-1 and TRBJ1-3; the D is unclear. V gave up 6 bases and J gave up 4 bases, with 7 bases separating them. From germline, CDR1 is MNHNS and CDR2 SASEGT. The CDR3 extends over 12 amino acids. CDR3 in amino acids: CASSPQGNTIYF. The CDR3 DNA sequence: TGTGCCAGCAGCCCACAGGGAAACACCATATATTTT.

This chain joins TRBV4-3 and TRBJ2-7; 10 bases fit TRBD2. This CDR3 spans 17 amino acids. Trimming at V came to 0 bases and at J to 6 bases, leaving 11 bases not matched to a gene. Germline CDR1 reads LGHNA; CDR2 reads YSLEER. CDR3: CASSQDSGGPSGSEQYF. CDR3 bases: TGCGCCAGCAGCCAAGATTCGGGGGGACCTAGCGGGAGCGAGCAGTACTTC.

The sample holds a few counts of this clone. The V and J genes are TRBV7-2 and TRBJ2-3; D perhaps matches TRBD2 (5 bases). The germline gives CDR1 SGHTA, CDR2 FQGNSA. The CDR3 extends over 16 amino acids. V lost 2 bases, J lost 0 bases, and 12 bases lay in between. CDR3 protein: CASSLRTGSSTDTQYF. As DNA, the CDR3 is TGTGCCAGCAGCTTAAGAACGGGATCTAGCACAGATACGCAGTATTTT.

The chain employs TRBV7-9 and TRBJ2-6, with D perhaps matching TRBD2 (5 bases). The CDR3 runs to 17 residues. Trimming pared 5 bases from V and 0 bases from J, leaving 14 bases between. CDR1 and CDR2 (germline): SEHNR, FQNEAQ (reference sequence). The CDR3 here is CASSRRSTSSGANVLTF. In DNA, the CDR3 is TGTGCCAGCAGCCGTCGGTCCACTAGCTCTGGGGCCAACGTCCTGACTTTC.

This chain uses TRBV29-1 with TRBJ1-1, with D possibly being TRBD1 (6 bases). Germline CDR1 reads SQVTM; CDR2 reads ANQGSEA. Between the trimmed V and J ends, which lost 0 bases and 7 bases, there was a span of 15 bases. CDR3 length: 14 residues. CDR3 DNA: TGCAGCGTTGAAGAGGGGGGGCGCCCGGATGAAGCTTTCTTT. It encodes CSVEEGGRPDEAFF.

The CDR3 region is CASSLRSGDYEQYF. As DNA, the CDR3 is TGTGCCAGCAGCTTAAGGTCGGGGGACTACGAGCAGTACTTC. The chain has TRBV7-6 and TRBJ2-7, with a tentative D call TRBD2 (6 bases). The ends were cut back, 2 bases at V and 3 bases at J, with 11 bases in the middle. This CDR3 has 14 residues. Germline V gene lookup returns CDR1 SGHVS and CDR2 FNYEAQ. Looking up the rest from reference TRBV7-6 and TRBJ2-7 gives the full variable domain: GAGVSQSPRYKVTKRGQDVALRCDPISGHVSLYWYRQALGQGPEFLTYFNYEAQQDKSGLPNDRFSAERPEGSISTLTIQRTEQRDSAMYRCASSLRSGDYEQYFGPGTRLTVT.

The chain carries TRBV19 and TRBJ1-5; the D gene is possibly TRBD1 (5 bases). The CDR3 length is 12 residues. Germline V gives CDR1 LNHDA, CDR2 SQIVND (reference sequence). Trimming shortened V by 3 bases and J by 9 bases, and 9 bases separated the two germline ends. The CDR3 DNA reads as TGTGCCAGTAGTATTTTTAGGGGGCCCCAGCATTTT. Translation gives CASSIFRGPQHF.

The rearrangement uses TRBV7-2 and TRBJ2-7; TRBD1 matches at 9 bases. The J segment lost 3 bases and the V segment lost 5 bases, leaving 8 bases of the junction unmatched. There are 15 residues in the CDR3. Germline CDR1 is SGHTA and CDR2 is FQGNSA. CDR3 in amino acids: CASSGQGIDNYEQYF. In DNA form, the CDR3 reads TGTGCCAGCAGCGGACAGGGGATTGATAACTACGAGCAGTACTTC. The full variable domain, in which reference TRBV7-2 and TRBJ2-7 provide the parts outside the CDR3, is GAGVSQSPSNKVTEKGKDVELRCDPISGHTALYWYRQSLGQGLEFLIYFQGNSAPDKSGLPSDRFSAERTGGSVSTLTIQRTQQEDSAVYLCASSGQGIDNYEQYFGPGTRLTVT.

The chain has TRBV18 and TRBJ1-1, with 8 bases identical to TRBD1. CDR1 is KGHSH, CDR2 LQKENI, per germline. CDR3 size: 13 residues. V lost 7 bases to trimming and J lost 6 bases; unmatched junction nucleotides: 7. The CDR3 DNA sequence: TGTGCCAGCTACGGACAGGGTTTGTCTGAAGCTTTCTTT. Protein sequence: CASYGQGLSEAFF. The full variable domain, its missing parts supplied by reference TRBV18 and TRBJ1-1, is NAGVMQNPRHLVRRRGQEARLRCSPMKGHSHVYWYRQLPEEGLKFMVYLQKENIIDESGMPKERFSAEFPKEGPSILRIQQVVRGDSAAYFCASYGQGLSEAFFGQGTRLTVV.

This chain connects TRBV29-1 to TRBJ2-3; possible D gene TRBD1, 6 bases. This CDR3 comprises 13 residues. V was shortened by 6 bases and J by 2 bases, with 12 bases between the two germline ends. Looked up from germline, CDR1 is SQVTM and CDR2 is ANQGSEA. CDR3 sequence reads: CSVDWDNTDTQYF. The CDR3 DNA follows: TGCAGCGTCGACTGGGACAACACAGATACGCAGTATTTT.

This chain joins TRBV4-3 and TRBJ2-3; 9 bases fit TRBD2. V lost 0 bases and J lost 2; bases outside the gene matches: 6. Germline lookup yields CDR1 LGHNA and CDR2 YSLEER. The CDR3 sequence is 17 residues long. DNA for the CDR3: TGCGCCAGCAGCCAAGATTTCGCGGGAGGGTACACAGATACGCAGTATTTT. It yields the protein CASSQDFAGGYTDTQYF.

This clone has more than one count but fewer than ten. The chain carries TRBV6-5 and TRBJ2-5; D unresolved. V lost 8 bases and J 6 bases, leaving 19 bases between the germline ends. The germline V gene has CDR1 MNHEY and CDR2 SVGAGI. CDR3 length: 14 amino acids. The CDR3 nucleotides are TGTGCCAGCCCCGTTGAGGCTAGAGATCAGACCCAGTACTTC. Translating gives CASPVEARDQTQYF.